These 21 T cell receptor beta chains came from one sample sequenced in a study of T cells in narcolepsy. The protocol was immunoSEQ multiplex PCR, while the TCRdb copy is restricted to in-frame clones and leaves out a portion. The sample consists of some 30,000 clones, roughly 86% of them appearing once. The sample was CD45RA- memory CD4+ T cells from PBMCs. These receptors were taken from a human donor with narcolepsy.

This rearrangement joins TRBV7-7 to TRBJ2-5; D gene uncertain. The CDR3 sequence is 12 residues long. V dropped 6 bases and J dropped 4 bases, with 9 bases sitting between them. Germline lookup yields CDR1 SSHAT and CDR2 FNYEAQ (reference sequence). In DNA, the CDR3 is TGTGCCAGCAGGGGCCTCGGAGAGACCCAGTACTTC. Translation gives CASRGLGETQYF.

This CDR3 is CASSSDGNQPQHF. The CDR3 region has the DNA TGTGCCAGCAGCTCGGATGGCAATCAGCCCCAGCATTTT. This chain joins TRBV7-9 and TRBJ1-5, with D uncertain. CDR3 length equals 13 residues. V was clipped by 4 bases and J by 2 bases, with 6 bases between them. CDR1 and CDR2 from the germline V gene are SEHNR and FQNEAQ (reference sequence).

The chain carries TRBV15 and TRBJ1-1; D unresolved. Germline V gives CDR1 LNHNV, CDR2 YYDKDF (reference sequence). The CDR3 sequence is 17 residues long. The ends were cut back, 0 bases at V and 2 bases at J, with 16 bases in the middle. The CDR3 coding sequence is TGTGCCACCAGCAGAGACCCCGCGGGGTTTGGTAACACTGAAGCTTTCTTT. Amino acids: CATSRDPAGFGNTEAFF.

The sample holds one count of this clone. The CDR3 DNA reads as TGTGCCAGTAGTCCGTGGACAGGGAGGACTGAAGCTTTCTTT. Its protein is CASSPWTGRTEAFF. The V gene is TRBV19, the J gene TRBJ1-1; 8 bases align to TRBD1. The germline V gene has CDR1 LNHDA and CDR2 SQIVND (reference sequence). The CDR3 totals 14 residues. The V segment lost 5 bases and the J segment 5 bases; nucleotides outside the gene matches: 7.

The V and J genes are TRBV19 and TRBJ1-4; D is ambiguous. This CDR3 has 16 amino acids. Trimming left V 5 bases short and J 7 bases short, with 20 bases between. Germline loops: CDR1 LNHDA, CDR2 SQIVND (reference sequence). The CDR3 DNA sequence: TGTGCCAGTAGTCCATCAAGAGTTTCGATGCGTGAAAAACTGTTTTTT. This sequence encodes CASSPSRVSMREKLFF.

The chain links TRBV15 to TRBJ2-3; 13 bases fit TRBD2. V lost 3 bases and J lost 1; bases outside the gene matches: 4. The CDR3 is 17 residues long. The V gene's germline CDR1 is LNHNV and CDR2 YYDKDF (reference sequence). The CDR3 sequence: CATSSRTSGGGTDTQYF. The CDR3 bases are TGTGCCACCAGCAGCCGAACTAGCGGGGGGGGCACAGATACGCAGTATTTT.

The V gene is TRBV5-8, the J gene TRBJ2-3, with TRBD2 matching 8 bases. CDR1 is SGHTS, CDR2 YDEGEE, per germline. The trim removed 3 bases at V and 1 base at J, leaving 4 bases unmatched. The CDR3 covers 15 residues. The CDR3 DNA reads TGTGCCAGCAGCTCGGGAGGGGGAGGCACAGATACGCAGTATTTT. Translated: CASSSGGGGTDTQYF. Together with reference TRBV5-8 and TRBJ2-3, the CDR3 gives the full variable domain: EAGVTQSPTHLIKTRGQQATLRCSPISGHTSVYWYQQALGLGLQFLLWYDEGEERNRGNFPPRFSGRQFPNYSSELNVNALELEDSALYLCASSSGGGGTDTQYFGPGTRLTVL.

The rearrangement links TRBV7-9 to TRBJ2-5, with D maybe TRBD1 (6 bases). Trimming left V 4 bases short and J 4 bases short, with 16 bases between. Germline CDR1 SEHNR, CDR2 FQNEAQ (reference sequence). This CDR3 contains 15 residues. CDR3 amino acids: CASSWTWQDRETQYF. The CDR3 nucleotides read TGTGCCAGCAGCTGGACATGGCAGGACAGAGAGACCCAGTACTTC.

This chain uses TRBV7-9 with TRBJ1-1; D is possibly TRBD1 (5 bases). CDR3 length: 14 residues. V was cut by 7 bases and J by 1 base, with 13 bases left in between. CDR1 SEHNR and CDR2 FQNEAQ come from the germline V gene (reference sequence). CDR3 bases: TGTGCCAGCACCCTGGGGGTAGGGAACACTGAAGCTTTCTTT. It encodes CASTLGVGNTEAFF.

The J gene is TRBJ1-2, the V gene TRBV11-2, with no clear D. Looked up from germline, CDR1 is SGHAT and CDR2 is FQNNGV. The CDR3 runs 14 residues. Deletions cut 0 bases from V and 4 bases from J, with 9 bases between. CDR3 region: CASSLDLGSYGYTF. DNA of the CDR3: TGTGCCAGCAGCTTAGATCTCGGGAGCTATGGCTACACCTTC. Combining the CDR3 with reference TRBV11-2 and TRBJ1-2 gives the whole variable domain EAGVAQSPRYKIIEKRQSVAFWCNPISGHATLYWYQQILGQGPKLLIQFQNNGVVDDSQLPKDRFSAERLKGVDSTLKIQPAKLEDSAVYLCASSLDLGSYGYTFGSGTRLTVV.

The V and J genes are TRBV6-5 and TRBJ1-1; D might be TRBD1 (6 bases). The CDR3 spans 13 residues. CDR1 and CDR2 (germline): MNHEY, SVGAGI. Trimming took off 6 bases at V and 1 base at J, with 9 bases between the two ends. The CDR3 DNA follows: TGTGCCAGCAGCCTGACAGGGAACACTGAAGCTTTCTTT. This sequence encodes CASSLTGNTEAFF.

This clone has more than one count but fewer than ten. The chain recombines TRBV4-2 with TRBJ2-1; possibly TRBD2 for D (5 bases). Germline CDR1 and CDR2: LGHNA and YNFKEQ. V was trimmed by 0 bases and J by 4 bases, leaving 16 bases between them. The CDR3 spans 17 residues. The DNA of the CDR3 is TGTGCCAGCAGCCAAGATAATTCGAGGGCCCTTTACAATGAGCAGTTCTTC. Residues: CASSQDNSRALYNEQFF.

This clone has only one observation. The J gene is TRBJ1-3, the V gene TRBV29-1; 7 positions match TRBD1. The V and J ends lost 1 base and 4 bases, in that order; junction bases with no gene match: 4. The CDR3 is 14 residues long. In germline, CDR1 is SQVTM, CDR2 ANQGSEA. DNA of the CDR3: TGCAGCGTTGAAGCCGTCAGGGGGGGAAACACCATATATTTT. Translated, it gives CSVEAVRGGNTIYF. Combining the CDR3 with reference TRBV29-1 and TRBJ1-3 gives the whole variable domain SAVISQKPSRDICQRGTSLTIQCQVDSQVTMMFWYRQQPGQSLTLIATANQGSEATYESGFVIDKFPISRPNLTFSTLTVSNMSPEDSSIYLCSVEAVRGGNTIYFGEGSWLTVV.

The V gene is TRBV4-1, the J gene TRBJ1-2; the D is unclear. The CDR3 has 15 residues. Deletions cut 0 bases from V and 2 bases from J, with 10 bases between. Germline V gene data show CDR1 as MGHRA and CDR2 as YSYEKL. Here the CDR3 DNA reads TGCGCCAGCAGCCAAGATTATCCCGGGAACTATGGCTACACCTTC. Its translation is CASSQDYPGNYGYTF.

This rearrangement joins TRBV18 to TRBJ1-5, with a weak D call TRBD1 (6 bases). This CDR3 has 14 amino acids. Germline CDR1 is KGHSH and CDR2 is LQKENI. With 10 bases removed from V and 7 bases from J, the gap between germline ends came to 20 bases. The CDR3 loop reads CATRGTGSEQPQHF. The CDR3 DNA reads as TGTGCCACCAGGGGTACGGGATCGGAGCAGCCCCAGCATTTT.

The chain links TRBV6-6 to TRBJ1-1; 8 nucleotides match TRBD1. The V gene end was trimmed by 5 bases and the J gene end by 6 bases; junction bases not matched to a gene: 5. Germline V CDR1 and CDR2: MNHNY, SVGAGI (reference sequence). CDR3 length equals 13 residues. CDR3 sequence reads: CASSETTGAEAFF. Written as DNA, the CDR3 is TGTGCCAGCAGTGAGACGACAGGGGCTGAAGCTTTCTTT.

This chain joins TRBV19 and TRBJ2-5; no definite D call. This CDR3 has 13 amino acids. The V gene's germline CDR1 is LNHDA and CDR2 SQIVND (reference sequence). The V gene lost 2 bases and the J gene lost 5 bases, with 9 bases spanning the gap. In nucleotides, the CDR3 is TGTGCCAGTAGTATATCTATTCTGGAGACCCAGTACTTC. Protein product: CASSISILETQYF.

The J gene is TRBJ2-3, the V gene TRBV9; D perhaps matches TRBD1 (5 bases). Trimming cost V 3 bases and J 5 bases, with 19 bases left between them. The CDR3 sequence is 16 residues long. The germline gives CDR1 SGDLS, CDR2 YYNGEE. The CDR3 DNA reads TGTGCCAGCAGCGCGTCAACAAAAGGGGCGGAAGATACGCAGTATTTT. This codes for CASSASTKGAEDTQYF.

The chain is built from TRBV6-5 and TRBJ2-6; D is uncertain. Per the germline V gene, CDR1 is MNHEY and CDR2 is SVGAGI. V lost 6 bases and J 2 bases, leaving 11 bases between the germline ends. CDR3 length: 15 amino acids. The CDR3 nucleotides are TGTGCCAGCAGCTTTGACCTGGCTGGGGCCAACGTCCTGACTTTC. It translates to CASSFDLAGANVLTF.

The chain couples TRBV19 to TRBJ2-2; no definite D call. With 9 bases removed from V and 3 bases from J, the gap between germline ends came to 11 bases. This CDR3 has 13 residues. Germline V gene sequence: CDR1 LNHDA, CDR2 SQIVND (reference sequence). CDR3 DNA sequence: TGTGCCAGGACCCCCGGCTACACCGGGGAGCTGTTTTTT. Protein: CARTPGYTGELFF.

This chain links TRBV19 with TRBJ1-1, with D uncertain. Germline assignment: CDR1 LNHDA and CDR2 SQIVND (reference sequence). V was pared by 7 bases and J by 5 bases, with 17 bases between. The CDR3 has 14 amino acids. CDR3 residues: CASKRAVQETEAFF. The CDR3 DNA follows: TGTGCCAGTAAACGGGCTGTGCAAGAAACTGAAGCTTTCTTT.